This section outlines one T cell receptor (beta chain) sequence together with its context. The table came from immunoSEQ multiplex PCR; TCRdb's copy has only in-frame clones and leaves some out. The repertoire holds fewer than 85,000 clones, with 85% to 95% as singletons. The V gene end was trimmed by 0 bases and the J gene end by 4 bases; junction bases not matched to a gene: 4. Looked up from germline, CDR1 is SEHNR and CDR2 is FQNEAQ (reference sequence). This CDR3 contains 17 residues. The data belong to a study of T cell changes during pregnancy in multiple sclerosis. This chain connects TRBV7-9 to TRBJ2-2; 11 bases match TRBD2. The sequence derives from a female donor in good health, enrolled as a control in a pregnancy study. The material was peripheral blood, obtained after pregnancy. CDR3 coding DNA: TGTGCCAGCAGCTTAGCACTAGCGGGGGCCTCCACCGGGGAGCTGTTTTTT. As protein: CASSLALAGASTGELFF.